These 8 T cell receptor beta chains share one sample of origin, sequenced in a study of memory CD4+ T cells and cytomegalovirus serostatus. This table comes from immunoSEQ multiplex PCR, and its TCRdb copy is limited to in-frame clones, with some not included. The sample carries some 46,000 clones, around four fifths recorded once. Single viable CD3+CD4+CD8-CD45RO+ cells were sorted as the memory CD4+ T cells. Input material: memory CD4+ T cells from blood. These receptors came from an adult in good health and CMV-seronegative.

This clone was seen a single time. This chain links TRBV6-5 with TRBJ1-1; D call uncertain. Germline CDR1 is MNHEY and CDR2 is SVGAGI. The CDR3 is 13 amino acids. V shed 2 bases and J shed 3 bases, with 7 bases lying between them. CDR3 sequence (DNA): TGTGCCAGCAGTTACGGGAGGTACACTGAAGCTTTCTTT. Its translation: CASSYGRYTEAFF.

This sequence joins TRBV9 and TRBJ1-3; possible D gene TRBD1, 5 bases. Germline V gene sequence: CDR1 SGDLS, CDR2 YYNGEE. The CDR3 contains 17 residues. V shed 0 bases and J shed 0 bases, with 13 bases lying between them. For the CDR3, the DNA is TGTGCCAGCAGCGTAGCCCCCCGGGACTCCTCTGGAAACACCATATATTTT. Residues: CASSVAPRDSSGNTIYF.

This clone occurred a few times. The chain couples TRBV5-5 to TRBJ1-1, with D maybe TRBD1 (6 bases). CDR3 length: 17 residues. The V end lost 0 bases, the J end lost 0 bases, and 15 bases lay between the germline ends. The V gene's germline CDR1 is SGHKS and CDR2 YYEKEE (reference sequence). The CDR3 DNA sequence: TGTGCCAGCAGCTTGGACTACAGGGCCCCCATGAACACTGAAGCTTTCTTT. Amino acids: CASSLDYRAPMNTEAFF.

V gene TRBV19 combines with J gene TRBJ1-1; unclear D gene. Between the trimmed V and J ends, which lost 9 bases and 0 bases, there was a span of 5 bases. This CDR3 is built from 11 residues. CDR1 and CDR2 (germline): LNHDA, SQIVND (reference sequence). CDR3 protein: CASNVNTEAFF. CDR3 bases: TGTGCCAGCAATGTGAACACTGAAGCTTTCTTT.

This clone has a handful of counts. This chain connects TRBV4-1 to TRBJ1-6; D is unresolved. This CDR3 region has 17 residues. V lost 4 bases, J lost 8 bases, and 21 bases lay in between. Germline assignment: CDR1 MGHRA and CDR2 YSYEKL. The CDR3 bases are TGCGCCAGCAGCCCTTCTCCGGCCAGGCGGAAGGATTCACCCCTCCACTTT. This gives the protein CASSPSPARRKDSPLHF.

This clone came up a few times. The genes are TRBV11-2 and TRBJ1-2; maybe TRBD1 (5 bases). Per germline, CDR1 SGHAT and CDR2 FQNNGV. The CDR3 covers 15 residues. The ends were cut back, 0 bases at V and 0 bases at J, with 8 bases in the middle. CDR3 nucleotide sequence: TGTGCCAGCAGCTTAGACAGGGCAGCTAACTATGGCTACACCTTC. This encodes CASSLDRAANYGYTF.

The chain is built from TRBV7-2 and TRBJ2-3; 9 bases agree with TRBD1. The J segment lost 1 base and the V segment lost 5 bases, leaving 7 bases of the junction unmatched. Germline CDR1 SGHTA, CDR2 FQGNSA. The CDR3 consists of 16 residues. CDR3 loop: CASSVQGAGGTDTQYF. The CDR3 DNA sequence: TGTGCCAGCAGCGTACAGGGGGCTGGGGGCACAGATACGCAGTATTTT.

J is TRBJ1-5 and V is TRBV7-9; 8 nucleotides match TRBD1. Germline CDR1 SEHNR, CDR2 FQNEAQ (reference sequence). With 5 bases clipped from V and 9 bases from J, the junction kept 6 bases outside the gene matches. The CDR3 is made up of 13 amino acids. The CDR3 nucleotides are TGTGCCAGCAGCCAACCCGGGACAGGGCCCCAGCATTTT. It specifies CASSQPGTGPQHF.